Below, 20 T cell receptor beta chains from the same sample are listed, as sequenced in a study of T cells in women clearing cervical HPV infection. Data came from immunoSEQ multiplex PCR; TCRdb stores just in-frame clones and leaves some out. The table for this sample gives about 48,000 clones. Sequencing was done on a sample of blood buffy coat. These receptor sequences come from a woman aged 18 to 75 with a cervical HPV16 infection that either progressed to CIN3+ or cleared (not recorded which).

Concerning this clone itself: Read sequence stops 3 residues before the CDR3 end, and the germline J gene provides the missing end. The chain combines TRBV11-2 with TRBJ2-1; TRBD2 agrees at 7 bases. The V and J ends lost 4 bases and 9 bases, in that order; junction bases with no gene match: 6. This CDR3 has 13 amino acids. Germline V lookup: CDR1 SGHAT, CDR2 FQNNGV. The CDR3 sequence is CASSWGGVGEQFF. CDR3 DNA, as far as it was read: TGTGCCAGCAGCTGGGGGGGAGTGGGTGAG.

A remark on this clone: The observed sequence ends 3 residues before the CDR3 terminus, with the missing tail filled in from the germline J gene. This chain links TRBV2 with TRBJ2-2, with 9 bases fitting TRBD2. CDR1 and CDR2 from the germline V gene are SNHLY and FYNNEI. The CDR3 runs to 17 residues. V lost 5 bases to trimming and J lost 5 bases; unmatched junction nucleotides: 12. CDR3 bases read: TGTGCCAGCAGTCTCCACCGCCCCACTAGCGGGACCGGGGAG. This codes for CASSLHRPTSGTGE. The CDR3 in full is CASSLHRPTSGTGELFF.

A note on this clone: The CDR3 end falls 3 residues outside the read, so it is completed with the germline J gene. J is TRBJ1-4 and V is TRBV5-1, with D possibly being TRBD1 (5 bases). Trimming pared 0 bases from V and 6 bases from J, leaving 15 bases between. CDR1 is SGHRS, CDR2 YFSETQ, per germline. The CDR3 sequence is 16 residues long. The DNA read from the CDR3 is TGCGCCAGCAGCTTGGTTGGGGGGTTGGATTATGAAAAA. It yields the protein CASSLVGGLDYEK. From start to end, the CDR3 is CASSLVGGLDYEKLFF.

With regard to this clone: The read halts 3 residues ahead of the CDR3 end, with the missing end drawn from the germline J gene. The chain employs TRBV20-1 and TRBJ1-1, with TRBD1 identical over 7 bases. CDR3 size: 11 residues. Germline assignment: CDR1 DFQATT and CDR2 SNEGSKA (reference sequence). CDR3 amino acids: CSALDRAKAFF. The CDR3 DNA, read in part, is TGCAGTGCATTAGACAGGGCCAAA.

About this clone itself: The CDR3 is cut off 3 residues early in the read; its end comes from the germline J gene. This chain links TRBV15 with TRBJ2-5, with D perhaps TRBD2 (6 bases). Germline V gene data show CDR1 as LNHNV and CDR2 as YYDKDF (reference sequence). The CDR3 covers 13 residues. The CDR3 bases that were read are TGTGCCACCAGCACCGTCTTCGCGGGAACC. The encoded protein is CATSTVFAGT. In full, the CDR3 reads CATSTVFAGTQYF.

A note on this clone: The read gets to within 3 residues of the CDR3 end, and the germline J gene fills in the rest. The V gene is TRBV30, the J gene TRBJ2-1, with 10 bases identical to TRBD1. Germline assignment: CDR1 GTSNPN and CDR2 SVGIG (reference sequence). The V segment lost 4 bases and the J segment 9 bases; nucleotides outside the gene matches: 6. There are 13 residues in the CDR3. CDR3 bases read: TGTGCCTGGATAAGACAGGGGGCGGGTGAG. Translated, it gives CAWIRQGAGE. The CDR3 in full is CAWIRQGAGEQFF.

To note about this clone: The CDR3 extends 3 residues past the end of the read, so its final part is completed from the germline J gene. The rearrangement links TRBV6-1 to TRBJ1-3; 10 nucleotides line up with TRBD1. CDR3 length: 16 residues. The ends lost 0 bases at V and 4 bases at J; junction bases unmatched: 3. The germline gives CDR1 MNHNS, CDR2 SASEGT. The CDR3 here is CASSEAGTGAGNTIYF. The sequenced part of the CDR3 DNA is TGTGCCAGCAGTGAAGCCGGGACAGGGGCGGGAAACACC.

Turning to this clone: The read halts 3 residues ahead of the CDR3 end, with the missing end drawn from the germline J gene. The chain carries TRBV28 and TRBJ2-7; unclear D gene. Germline CDR1 reads MDHEN; CDR2 reads SYDVKM. Trimming left V 3 bases short and J 2 bases short, with 11 bases between. The CDR3 extends over 14 amino acids. The CDR3 bases that were read are TGTGCCAGCAGTTTCATGAGGCCCCCCTACGAG. Translation gives CASSFMRPPYE. The whole CDR3 protein reads CASSFMRPPYEQYF.

As concerns this clone: The DNA ends 3 residues before the CDR3 does, and the rest of the CDR3 is filled in from the germline J gene. The chain couples TRBV6-2 or TRBV6-3 to TRBJ1-2, with 10 bases identical to TRBD1. This CDR3 spans 14 amino acids. Germline V lookup: CDR1 MNHEY, CDR2 SVGEGT. V lost 8 bases and J lost 3; bases outside the gene matches: 6. The CDR3: CASGTGDTYYGYTF. The DNA read from the CDR3 is TGTGCCAGCGGGACAGGGGACACCTACTATGGC.

About this clone: The CDR3 extends 3 residues past the end of the read, so its final part is completed from the germline J gene. The genes are TRBV12-3 or TRBV12-4 and TRBJ2-1, with a possible D match to TRBD1 (5 bases). V was cut by 3 bases and J by 6 bases, with 9 bases left in between. The length of the CDR3 is 13 residues. The part of the CDR3 DNA that was read is TGTGCCAGCAGTTTCAGGCAGGGCAATGAG. Its translation: CASSFRQGNE. The CDR3, in full, reads CASSFRQGNEQFF.

About this clone: The read falls 3 residues short of the CDR3 end, and the missing part is taken from the germline J gene. The chain carries TRBV7-7 and TRBJ2-5, with TRBD2 matching over 9 bases. CDR3 length equals 16 residues. Germline V gives CDR1 SSHAT, CDR2 FNYEAQ (reference sequence). V trimming: 0 bases; J trimming: 3 bases; junction bases outside the gene matches: 5. Incomplete CDR3 DNA: TGTGCCAGCAGCTTAGCCCCTAGCGGGACTAAAGAGACC. It is translated as CASSLAPSGTKET. From start to end, the CDR3 is CASSLAPSGTKETQYF.

With respect to this clone: The observed sequence ends 3 residues before the CDR3 terminus, with the missing tail filled in from the germline J gene. The chain carries TRBV29-1 and TRBJ2-7; D tentatively reads TRBD1 or TRBD2 (5 bases each). Germline V gene lookup returns CDR1 SQVTM and CDR2 ANQGSEA. V was trimmed by 7 bases and J by 6 bases, leaving 10 bases between them. This CDR3 contains 10 residues. The CDR3 sequence is CSARGVEQYF. Incomplete CDR3 DNA: TGCAGCGCAAGAGGGGTCGAG.

About this clone: A read error may account for a junction end that differs from germline. With the read ending 3 residues before the CDR3 end, the germline J gene is used to fill in that end. This chain links TRBV7-9 with TRBJ2-7; D gene ambiguous. Germline V gives CDR1 SEHNR, CDR2 FQNEAQ (reference sequence). The CDR3 loop spans 12 amino acids. CDR3 region: CSSSPRPYEQYF. The sequenced part of the CDR3 DNA is TGTTCCAGCAGCCCCCGTCCCTACGAG.

Concerning this clone itself: The read stops 3 residues short of the end of the CDR3; the missing end is completed from the germline J gene. The chain combines TRBV7-2 with TRBJ1-2; 8 bases are a match to TRBD1. The germline V gene encodes CDR1 SGHTA and CDR2 FQGNSA. This CDR3 contains 13 residues. The CDR3 sequence is CASSPAGGSGYTF. CDR3 DNA (partial): TGTGCCAGCAGCCCCGCAGGGGGCAGCGGC.

Of note for this clone: The read finishes 3 residues shy of the CDR3 end, and the germline J gene is used to complete it. J is TRBJ2-7 and V is TRBV20-1; D is undetermined. Trimming removed 0 bases at V and 5 bases at J, with 14 bases between. This CDR3 comprises 14 residues. Germline loops: CDR1 DFQATT, CDR2 SNEGSKA (reference sequence). CDR3 DNA, as far as it was read: TGCAGTGCTAGAGATGACCAGCAGGTCGACGAG. Its protein is CSARDDQQVDE. In full, the CDR3 is CSARDDQQVDEQYF.

Concerning this clone itself: One end of the junction varies from germline; a read error may be responsible. The CDR3 goes on 3 residues after the read ends, and that part is filled in from the germline J gene. The chain uses TRBV4-2 and TRBJ2-7; unclear D gene. Per the germline V gene, CDR1 is LGHNA and CDR2 is YNFKEQ. The CDR3 is 13 residues long. The part of the CDR3 DNA that was read is TGCGCCAGCAGCCAAGATCCGGTATACGAG. Its protein is CASSQDPVYE. The CDR3, in full, reads CASSQDPVYEQYF.

The CDR3 loop is CAWSFSRTSGSSYNEQFF. The sequenced part of the CDR3 DNA is TGTGCCTGGAGTTTCTCACGGACTAGCGGGAGCTCCTACAATGAG. This rearrangement joins TRBV30 to TRBJ2-1, with 13 nucleotides matching TRBD2. The read terminates 3 residues before the CDR3 end, so the remaining end is supplied by the germline J gene. The V segment lost 2 bases and the J segment 0 bases; nucleotides outside the gene matches: 7. CDR3 size: 18 residues. CDR1 and CDR2 from the germline V gene are GTSNPN and SVGIG (reference sequence). The full variable domain, its missing parts supplied by reference TRBV30 and TRBJ2-1, is SQTIHQWPATLVQPVGSPLSLECTVEGTSNPNLYWYRQAAGRGLQLLFYSVGIGQISSEVPQNLSASRPQDRQFILSSKKLLLSDSGFYLCAWSFSRTSGSSYNEQFFGPGTRLTVL.

On this clone: The read finishes 3 residues shy of the CDR3 end, and the germline J gene is used to complete it. The V gene is TRBV28, the J gene TRBJ1-1, with TRBD1 as a possible D gene (5 bases). CDR3 length equals 16 residues. The germline V and J ends were trimmed by 4 bases and 0 bases, with 15 bases remaining between them. The germline CDR1 and CDR2 sequences are MDHEN and SYDVKM. This CDR3 is CASSSPRQNMNTEAFF. The covered CDR3 bases are TGTGCCAGCAGTTCCCCCCGACAGAACATGAACACTGAA. The whole variable domain, filled in from reference TRBV28 and TRBJ1-1, reads DVKVTQSSRYLVKRTGEKVFLECVQDMDHENMFWYRQDPGLGLRLIYFSYDVKMKEKGDIPEGYSVSREKKERFSLILESASTNQTSMYLCASSSPRQNMNTEAFFGQGTRLTVV.

Concerning this clone itself: The observed sequence ends 3 residues before the CDR3 terminus, with the missing tail filled in from the germline J gene. This sequence joins TRBV2 and TRBJ1-5, with D maybe TRBD1 (5 bases). V was trimmed by 8 bases and J by 2 bases, leaving 16 bases between them. CDR3 length: 15 amino acids. The V gene's germline CDR1 is SNHLY and CDR2 FYNNEI. The CDR3 loop reads CASSMTPQGNQPQHF. The part of the CDR3 DNA that was read is TGTGCCAGCTCAATGACCCCACAGGGCAATCAGCCC.

Partial CDR3 DNA: TGCAGTGTAGGTTCGGCAGTGACATCTGGC. Encoded protein: CSVGSAVTSG. In full, the CDR3 is CSVGSAVTSGYTF. This rearrangement joins TRBV20-1 to TRBJ1-2; no clear D. The read gets to within 3 residues of the CDR3 end, and the germline J gene fills in the rest. Germline assignment: CDR1 DFQATT and CDR2 SNEGSKA (reference sequence). This CDR3 spans 13 amino acids. The V gene lost 7 bases and the J gene lost 7 bases, with 19 bases spanning the gap.